The rows below give T cell receptor beta chains drawn from one sample of a study of metastatic and nonmetastatic thyroid tumors. Using MiXCR, TCRdb reanalyzed the PCR reads. The top ten clones hold under 30% of a sample with under 20,000 clones, just under 30% of them seen once. The specimen was tumor tissue. These receptors came from a male donor with papillary thyroid cancer or a benign thyroid nodule (not recorded which). Some clones in this sample may be carry-over from other donors' samples. The CDR3 runs from the conserved cysteine through the conserved F or W. A D gene is named only where the DNA matches it firmly. Size values are once, few and many counts, or a class for expanded clones, and some rows have none.

CDR3 DNA	CDR3 protein	V gene	J gene	D gene	clone size	CDR3 length
TGTGCCTGGACACCATCTGCGTCAGATACGCAGTATTTT	CAWTPSASDTQYF	TRBV30	TRBJ2-3	-	once	13
TGCGCCAGCAGCTTGGGGGCAACTAATGAAAAACTGTTTTTT	CASSLGATNEKLFF	TRBV5-1	TRBJ1-4	-	-	14
TGTGCCAGCCGGGACAGTAGGTACGAGCAGTACTTC	CASRDSRYEQYF	TRBV28	TRBJ2-7	TRBD1	-	12
TGTGCCACCAGTGACAGCCCGAACACTGAAGCTTTCTTT	CATSDSPNTEAFF	TRBV24-1	TRBJ1-1	-	-	13
TGTGCCAGCAGCCCGAAACAGGGAGAGTTGGGCTACACCTTC	CASSPKQGELGYTF	TRBV11-2	TRBJ1-2	-	-	14
TGTGCTAGTGGTTTGGTCCCGGACAGGGGGCTCTGGTATGGCTACACCTTC	CASGLVPDRGLWYGYTF	TRBV12-5	TRBJ1-2	TRBD1	-	17
TGCGCCAGCAGCCAGACAGGAGGAAATCAGCCCCAGCATTTT	CASSQTGGNQPQHF	TRBV4-1	TRBJ1-5	-	-	14
TGTGCCAGCAGTGATTCTAGGCAAACCTCCTACGAGCAGTACTTC	CASSDSRQTSYEQYF	TRBV2	TRBJ2-7	-	few	15
TGTGCCAGCAGCCCGGGACATGGAGATTCACCCCTCCACTTT	CASSPGHGDSPLHF	TRBV5-4	TRBJ1-6	-	-	14
TGCGCCAGCAGCTTGGACGGGAACACCGGGGAGCTGTTTTTT	CASSLDGNTGELFF	TRBV5-1	TRBJ2-2	-	-	14
TGTGCCAGCAGCTTAGGTACCGGGACTAGCGGGATGCAGTTCTTC	CASSLGTGTSGMQFF	TRBV11-3	TRBJ2-1	TRBD2	medium-sized	15
TGCGCCAGTAGTTCACCGGGACAGGAACACTACGAGCGGTACTTC	CASSSPGQEHYERYF	TRBV10-2	TRBJ2-7	TRBD1	few	15
TGTGCCAGCAGCTTAGGACGACTACCTGGAAACACCATATATTTT	CASSLGRLPGNTIYF	TRBV11-2	TRBJ1-3	-	-	15
TGTGCCAGCAGCTTTGGGCTAGCGGGGGGGAGGAGCACAGATACGCAGTATTTT	CASSFGLAGGRSTDTQYF	TRBV5-8	TRBJ2-3	TRBD2	many	18
TGTGCCAGCAGTTCCCCCCCAGAGACCTACGAGCAGTACTTC	CASSSPPETYEQYF	TRBV27	TRBJ2-7	-	medium-sized	14
TGTGCAAGCAGTCCGGACAGGGGCCGGGATGAAGATTTCTTT	CASSPDRGRDEDFF	TRBV12-3/TRBV12-4	TRBJ1-1	TRBD1	-	14
TGCGCCAGCAGCTTGACAGGCGGGCGAACCGGGGAGCTGTTTTTT	CASSLTGGRTGELFF	TRBV5-1	TRBJ2-2	-	-	15
TGTGCCAGCAGCTCCCGGGACTTGGGTTCCTACAATGAGCAGTTCTTC	CASSSRDLGSYNEQFF	TRBV11-2	TRBJ2-1	-	-	16
TGCGCCAGCGCCGCGGGGGAGAACACTGAAGCTTTCTTT	CASAAGENTEAFF	TRBV5-1	TRBJ1-1	-	once	13
TGTGCCAGCAGCTCCTCTGGAACCAAAGGAGAGACCCAGTACTTC	CASSSSGTKGETQYF	TRBV7-6	TRBJ2-5	-	few	15
TGCGCCAGCAGCACAGGGGGCAAAGCTTTCTTT	CASSTGGKAFF	TRBV4-1	TRBJ1-1	TRBD1	-	11
TGTGCCATTCTGGGACAGGGTTCCTACGAGCAGTACTTC	CAILGQGSYEQYF	TRBV10-3	TRBJ2-7	TRBD1	medium-sized	13
TGCAGTGCTAGAAGAGACAGTGAAGCTTTCTTT	CSARRDSEAFF	TRBV20-1	TRBJ1-1	-	medium-sized	11
TGTGCCAGCTCACCAGGACTAGCGGGTTACGAGCAGTACTTC	CASSPGLAGYEQYF	TRBV18	TRBJ2-7	TRBD2	few	14
TGTGCCAGCAGCCCCCCGTTCACTGGGGCCAACGTCCTGACTTTC	CASSPPFTGANVLTF	TRBV7-8	TRBJ2-6	-	many	15
TGTGCCAGCAGCTTAGACCAGAACACTGAAGCTTTCTTT	CASSLDQNTEAFF	TRBV13	TRBJ1-1	-	many	13
TGTGCCAGCAGCCCAGGACTAGCGGACTACGAGCAGTACTTC	CASSPGLADYEQYF	TRBV11-3	TRBJ2-7	TRBD2	-	14
TGCAGTGCTAGGAAGGGGGGGTACACTGAAGCTTTCTTT	CSARKGGYTEAFF	TRBV20-1	TRBJ1-1	-	-	13
TGTGCCAGCAGTCAAGAGGACGCTTCGAACACCGGGGAGCTGTTTTTT	CASSQEDASNTGELFF	TRBV6-1	TRBJ2-2	-	medium-sized	16
TGTGCCAGCACAAACCGGTCAGACAATGAGCAGTTCTTC	CASTNRSDNEQFF	TRBV12-3/TRBV12-4	TRBJ2-1	-	-	13
TGTGCCAGCAGTGAAGTCGGCATCCCGGCTGGTGAGCAGTACTTC	CASSEVGIPAGEQYF	TRBV6-1	TRBJ2-7	-	medium-sized	15
TGTGCCAGCCTACAGGGGTATAATTCACCCCTCCACTTT	CASLQGYNSPLHF	TRBV7-2	TRBJ1-6	TRBD1	many	13
TGTGCCAGCAGTAAAGGAGTAGCGGGGGACGTGGTCGAGCAGTACTTC	CASSKGVAGDVVEQYF	TRBV6-1	TRBJ2-7	TRBD2	once	16
TGTGCCAGCAGTTCTGGACAGGGTTATATCGAGACCCAGTACTTC	CASSSGQGYIETQYF	TRBV27	TRBJ2-5	TRBD1	-	15
TGTGCCAGCAGTTCTAATTCGGGGATAGCGCAGTATTTT	CASSSNSGIAQYF	TRBV12-3/TRBV12-4	TRBJ2-3	-	-	13
TGTGCCAGCAGCTTAAGGGCAGGCCGACCTAATGAAAAACTGTTTTTT	CASSLRAGRPNEKLFF	TRBV11-3	TRBJ1-4	-	once	16
TGCAGTGCCCCGCGCCCAAGCGGAGGAGACCTGGAGACCCAGTACTTC	CSAPRPSGGDLETQYF	TRBV20-1	TRBJ2-5	-	medium-sized	16
TGTGCCAGCAGCTTAAACCGCCGGGGCACTGAAGCTTTCTTT	CASSLNRRGTEAFF	TRBV7-9	TRBJ1-1	-	many	14
TGTGCCATCAGTGAGTCCACAGATTCCTACGAGCAGTACTTC	CAISESTDSYEQYF	TRBV10-3	TRBJ2-7	-	-	14
TGCAGTGCTAGAGATCCCAGAGAAGGCAGGGGGCTTGTCTACACCTTC	CSARDPREGRGLVYTF	TRBV20-1	TRBJ1-2	TRBD1	once	16
TGTGCTAGTGGTTCCGGGACAGGCTGGTCCTACGAGCAGTACTTC	CASGSGTGWSYEQYF	TRBV12-5	TRBJ2-7	TRBD1	many	15
TGTGCCAGCATCGGGGCACGCCTGAACACTGAAGCTTTCTTT	CASIGARLNTEAFF	TRBV11-3	TRBJ1-1	-	-	14
TGCGCCAGCAGCCAAGATATGCGGGGGGTTGCCGGGGAGCTGTTTTTT	CASSQDMRGVAGELFF	TRBV4-1	TRBJ2-2	TRBD2	-	16
TGTGCCACCAGTGGGCAGACTAGCAACACCGGGGAGCTGTTTTTT	CATSGQTSNTGELFF	TRBV24-1	TRBJ2-2	TRBD2	medium-sized	15
TGTGCCAGCACCAGACAGGCGGTCTCTGGGGCCAACGTCCTGACTTTC	CASTRQAVSGANVLTF	TRBV7-8	TRBJ2-6	-	many	16
TGTGCCAGTAGTCCCCATTCCCTCAATCAGCCCCAGCATTTT	CASSPHSLNQPQHF	TRBV19	TRBJ1-5	-	many	14
TGCGCCAGCAGCTTCGAGGGTACCTATGGCTACACCTTC	CASSFEGTYGYTF	TRBV5-1	TRBJ1-2	-	-	13
TGTGCTAGCGTGGGGGTGGACAGGGGGCAAGATCAGCCCCAGCATTTT	CASVGVDRGQDQPQHF	TRBV7-7	TRBJ1-5	TRBD1	many	16
TGTGCCAGCAGCCCTCGGGGGAGGGGCTCTATTGCGGGTGGCTACACCTTC	CASSPRGRGSIAGGYTF	TRBV12-3/TRBV12-4	TRBJ1-2	-	-	17
TGTGCCAGCAGCTTATTTAATGAAATACTGTGTTTT	CASSLFNEILCF	TRBV7-9	TRBJ1-4	-	-	12
TGTGCCAGCAGTAGCTCGGCGGGACAGGATGGGCTATTTCCTGCTTTT	CASSSSAGQDGLFPAF	TRBV12-3/TRBV12-4	TRBJ1-4	TRBD1	-	16
TGTGCCAGCAGCTCGACAGGTACCTACGAGCAGTACTTC	CASSSTGTYEQYF	TRBV13	TRBJ2-7	-	many	13
TGTGCCAGTAGTACTTGGACTAGCGGAAACTACAATGAGCAGTTCTTC	CASSTWTSGNYNEQFF	TRBV19	TRBJ2-1	TRBD2	many	16
TGCAGTGCTAGTCGCCAAGAAAGACAGCCCCAGCATTTT	CSASRQERQPQHF	TRBV20-1	TRBJ1-5	-	-	13
TGTGCCAGCAGCTTTTACACTGAAGCTTTCTTT	CASSFYTEAFF	TRBV11-3	TRBJ1-1	-	many	11